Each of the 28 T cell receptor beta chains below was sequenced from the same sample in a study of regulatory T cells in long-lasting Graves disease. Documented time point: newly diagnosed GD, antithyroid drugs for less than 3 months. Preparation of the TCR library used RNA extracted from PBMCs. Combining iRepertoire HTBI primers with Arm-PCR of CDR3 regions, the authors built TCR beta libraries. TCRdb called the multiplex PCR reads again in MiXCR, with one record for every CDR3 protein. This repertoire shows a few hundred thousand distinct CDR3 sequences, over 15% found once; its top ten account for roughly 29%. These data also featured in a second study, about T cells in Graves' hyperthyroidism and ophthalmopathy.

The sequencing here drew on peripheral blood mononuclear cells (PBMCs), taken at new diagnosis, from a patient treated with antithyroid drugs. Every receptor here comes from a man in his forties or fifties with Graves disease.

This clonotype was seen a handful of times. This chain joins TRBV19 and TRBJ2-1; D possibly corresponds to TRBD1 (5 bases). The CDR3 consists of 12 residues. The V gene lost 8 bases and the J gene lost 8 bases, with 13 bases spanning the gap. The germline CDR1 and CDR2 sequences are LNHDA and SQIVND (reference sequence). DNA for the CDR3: TGTGCCAGTTGTGCGGACACGGATGAGCAGTTCTTC. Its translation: CASCADTDEQFF.

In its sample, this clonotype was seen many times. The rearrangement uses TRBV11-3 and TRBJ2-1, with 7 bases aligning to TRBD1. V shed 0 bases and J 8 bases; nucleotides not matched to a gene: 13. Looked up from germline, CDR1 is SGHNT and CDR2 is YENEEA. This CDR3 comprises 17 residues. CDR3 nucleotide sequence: TGTGCCAGCAGCTTAGATCCCCCGGGCACAGGGGTGGATGAGCAGTTCTTC. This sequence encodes CASSLDPPGTGVDEQFF.

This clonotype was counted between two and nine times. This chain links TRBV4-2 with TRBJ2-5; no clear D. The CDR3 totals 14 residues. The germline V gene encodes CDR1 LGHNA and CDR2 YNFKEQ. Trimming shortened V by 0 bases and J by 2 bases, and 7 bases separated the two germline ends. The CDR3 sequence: CASSQDVSQETQYF. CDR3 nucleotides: TGTGCCAGCAGCCAAGATGTCAGTCAAGAGACCCAGTACTTC.

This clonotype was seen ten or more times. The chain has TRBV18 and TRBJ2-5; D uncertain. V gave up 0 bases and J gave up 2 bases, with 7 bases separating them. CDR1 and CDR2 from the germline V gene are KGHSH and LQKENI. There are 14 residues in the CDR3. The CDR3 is CASSPPSNQETQYF. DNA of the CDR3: TGTGCCAGCTCACCACCGTCGAATCAAGAGACCCAGTACTTC.

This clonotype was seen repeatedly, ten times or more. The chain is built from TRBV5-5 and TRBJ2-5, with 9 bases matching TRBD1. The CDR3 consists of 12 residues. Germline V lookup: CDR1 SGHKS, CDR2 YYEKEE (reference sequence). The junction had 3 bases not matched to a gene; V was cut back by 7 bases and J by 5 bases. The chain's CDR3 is CASGTGTETQYF. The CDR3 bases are TGTGCCAGCGGGACAGGGACCGAGACCCAGTACTTC. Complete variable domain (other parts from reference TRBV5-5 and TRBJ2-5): DAGVTQSPTHLIKTRGQQVTLRCSPISGHKSVSWYQQVLGQGPQFIFQYYEKEERGRGNFPDRFSARQFPNYSSELNVNALLLGDSALYLCASGTGTETQYFGPGTRLLVL.

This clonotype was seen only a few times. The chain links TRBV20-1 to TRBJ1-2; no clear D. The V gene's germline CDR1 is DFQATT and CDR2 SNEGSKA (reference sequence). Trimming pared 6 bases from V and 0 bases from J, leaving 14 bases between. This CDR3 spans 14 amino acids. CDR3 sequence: CSAPVWGANYGYTF. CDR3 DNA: TGCAGTGCCCCCGTCTGGGGAGCTAACTATGGCTACACCTTC.

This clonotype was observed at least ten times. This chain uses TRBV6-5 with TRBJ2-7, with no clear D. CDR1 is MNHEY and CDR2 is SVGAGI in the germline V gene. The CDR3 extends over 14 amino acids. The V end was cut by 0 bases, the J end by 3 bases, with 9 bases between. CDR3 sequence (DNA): TGTGCCAGCAGTTACTCCCGAGAGAACTACGAGCAGTACTTC. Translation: CASSYSRENYEQYF.

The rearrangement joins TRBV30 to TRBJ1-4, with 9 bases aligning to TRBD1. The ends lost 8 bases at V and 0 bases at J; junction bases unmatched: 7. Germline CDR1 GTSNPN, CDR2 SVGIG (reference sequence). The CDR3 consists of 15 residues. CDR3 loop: CARGQGLATNEKLFF. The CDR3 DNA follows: TGTGCCCGAGGACAGGGGCTAGCAACTAATGAAAAACTGTTTTTT.

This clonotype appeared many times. CDR3 DNA sequence: TGTGCCAGCAAGCGGACTAGCACAGATACGCAGTATTTT. Translation: CASKRTSTDTQYF. The chain carries TRBV6-1 and TRBJ2-3, with a weak D call TRBD2 (5 bases). This CDR3 has 13 amino acids. V was shortened by 7 bases and J by 0 bases, with 8 bases between the two germline ends. CDR1 and CDR2 from the germline V gene are MNHNS and SASEGT.

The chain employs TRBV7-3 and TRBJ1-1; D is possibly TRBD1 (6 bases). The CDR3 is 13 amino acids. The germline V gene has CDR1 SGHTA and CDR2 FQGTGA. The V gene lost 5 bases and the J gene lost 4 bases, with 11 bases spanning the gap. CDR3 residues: CASSRTVSTEAFF. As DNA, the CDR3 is TGTGCCAGCAGCAGGACAGTTAGCACTGAAGCTTTCTTT.

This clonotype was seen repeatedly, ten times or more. CDR3 loop: CSASDEGVSTDTQYF. CDR3 DNA sequence: TGCAGTGCCTCCGATGAGGGTGTTAGCACAGATACGCAGTATTTT. V gene TRBV20-1 combines with J gene TRBJ2-3; a possible D gene is TRBD2 (5 bases). The CDR3 loop spans 15 amino acids. CDR1 is DFQATT and CDR2 is SNEGSKA in the germline V gene (reference sequence). V gave up 6 bases and J gave up 0 bases, with 16 bases separating them.

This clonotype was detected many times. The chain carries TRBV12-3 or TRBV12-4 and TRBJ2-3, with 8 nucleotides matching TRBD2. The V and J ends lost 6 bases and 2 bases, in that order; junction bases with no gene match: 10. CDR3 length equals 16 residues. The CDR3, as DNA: TGTGCCAGCAGCCCAGGAGCGGGGGCCGTCACAGATACGCAGTATTTT. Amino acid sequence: CASSPGAGAVTDTQYF.

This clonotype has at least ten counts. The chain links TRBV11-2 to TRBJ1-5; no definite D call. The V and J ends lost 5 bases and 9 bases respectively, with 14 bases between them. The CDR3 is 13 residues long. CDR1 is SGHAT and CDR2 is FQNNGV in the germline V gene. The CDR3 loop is CASSPGPRWPQHF. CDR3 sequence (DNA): TGTGCCAGCAGCCCCGGTCCTCGGTGGCCCCAGCATTTT.

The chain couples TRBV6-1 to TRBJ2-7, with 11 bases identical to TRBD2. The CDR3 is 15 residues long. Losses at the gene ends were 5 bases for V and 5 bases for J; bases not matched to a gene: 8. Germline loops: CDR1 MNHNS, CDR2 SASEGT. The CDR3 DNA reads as TGTGCCAGCAGTCCTCTAGCGGGAGGTACCCACGAGCAGTACTTC. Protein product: CASSPLAGGTHEQYF.

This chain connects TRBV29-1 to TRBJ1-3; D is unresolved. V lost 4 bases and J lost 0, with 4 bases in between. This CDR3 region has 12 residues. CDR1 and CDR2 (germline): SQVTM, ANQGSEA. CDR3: CSVANSGNTIYF. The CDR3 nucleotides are TGCAGCGTTGCTAACTCTGGAAACACCATATATTTT.

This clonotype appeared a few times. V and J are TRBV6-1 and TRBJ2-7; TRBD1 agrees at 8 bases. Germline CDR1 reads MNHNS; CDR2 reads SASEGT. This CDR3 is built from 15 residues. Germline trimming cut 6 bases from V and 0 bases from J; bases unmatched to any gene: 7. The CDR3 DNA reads TGTGCCAGCAGCTTAGGGGGGACAGGCTCCTACGAGCAGTACTTC. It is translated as CASSLGGTGSYEQYF.

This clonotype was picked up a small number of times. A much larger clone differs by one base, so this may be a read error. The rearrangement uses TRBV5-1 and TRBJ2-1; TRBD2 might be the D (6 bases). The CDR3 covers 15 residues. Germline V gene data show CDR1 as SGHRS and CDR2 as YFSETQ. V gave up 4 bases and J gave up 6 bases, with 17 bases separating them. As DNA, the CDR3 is TGCGCCAGCAGCCGTGCCCTTAGCGGCATCAATGAGCAGTTCTTC. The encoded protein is CASSRALSGINEQFF.

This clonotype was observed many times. CDR3 protein: CASSPEGTGNTEAFF. As DNA, the CDR3 is TGTGCCAGCAGCCCAGAGGGGACAGGCAACACTGAAGCTTTCTTT. The chain links TRBV9 to TRBJ1-1, with TRBD1 matching over 8 bases. Trimming cost V 4 bases and J 2 bases; bases outside gene matches: 7. CDR1 and CDR2 (germline): SGDLS, YYNGEE. This CDR3 comprises 15 residues. Drawing the rest from reference TRBV9 and TRBJ1-1, the complete variable domain is DSGVTQTPKHLITATGQRVTLRCSPRSGDLSVYWYQQSLDQGLQFLIQYYNGEERAKGNILERFSAQQFPDLHSELNLSSLELGDSALYFCASSPEGTGNTEAFFGQGTRLTVV.

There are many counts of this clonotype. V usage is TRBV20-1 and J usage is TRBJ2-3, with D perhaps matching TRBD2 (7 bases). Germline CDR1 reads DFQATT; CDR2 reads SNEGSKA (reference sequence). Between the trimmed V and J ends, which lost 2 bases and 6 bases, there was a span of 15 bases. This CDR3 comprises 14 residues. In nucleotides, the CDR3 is TGCAGTGCTAGAAAGGGGGGGCCAGGGGATACGCAGTATTTT. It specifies CSARKGGPGDTQYF.

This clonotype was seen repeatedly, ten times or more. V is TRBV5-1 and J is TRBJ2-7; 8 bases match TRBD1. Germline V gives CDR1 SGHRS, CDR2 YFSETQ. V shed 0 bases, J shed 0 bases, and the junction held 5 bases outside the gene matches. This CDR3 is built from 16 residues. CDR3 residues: CASSLELTGASYEQYF. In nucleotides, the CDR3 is TGCGCCAGCAGCTTGGAGCTGACAGGGGCCTCCTACGAGCAGTACTTC.

The CDR3: CASNVGLAGSTDTQYF. The CDR3 coding sequence is TGCGCCAGCAACGTGGGGCTAGCGGGGAGCACAGATACGCAGTATTTT. The chain recombines TRBV5-1 with TRBJ2-3; 9 bases line up with TRBD2. CDR1 and CDR2 from the germline V gene are SGHRS and YFSETQ. Losses at the gene ends were 6 bases for V and 0 bases for J; bases not matched to a gene: 8. The CDR3 length is 16 residues.

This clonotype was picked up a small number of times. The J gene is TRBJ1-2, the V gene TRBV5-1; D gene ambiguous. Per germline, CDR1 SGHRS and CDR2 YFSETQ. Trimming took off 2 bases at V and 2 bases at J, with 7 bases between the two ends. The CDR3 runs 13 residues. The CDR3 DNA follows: TGCGCCAGCAGCTTCTCACAGAACTATGGCTACACCTTC. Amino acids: CASSFSQNYGYTF. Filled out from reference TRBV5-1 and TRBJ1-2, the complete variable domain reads KAGVTQTPRYLIKTRGQQVTLSCSPISGHRSVSWYQQTPGQGLQFLFEYFSETQRNKGNFPGRFSGRQFSNSRSEMNVSTLELGDSALYLCASSFSQNYGYTFGSGTRLTVV.

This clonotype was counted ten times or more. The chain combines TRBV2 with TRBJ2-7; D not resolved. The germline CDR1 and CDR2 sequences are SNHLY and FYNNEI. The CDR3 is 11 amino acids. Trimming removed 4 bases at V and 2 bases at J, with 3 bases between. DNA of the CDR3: TGTGCCAGCAGTGGCACCTACGAGCAGTACTTC. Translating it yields CASSGTYEQYF.

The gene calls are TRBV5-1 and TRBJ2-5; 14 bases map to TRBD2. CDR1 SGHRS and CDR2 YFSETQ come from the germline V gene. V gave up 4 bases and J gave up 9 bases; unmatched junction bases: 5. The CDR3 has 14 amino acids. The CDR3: CASSPWTSGGPQYF. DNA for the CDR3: TGCGCCAGCAGCCCCTGGACTAGCGGGGGGCCCCAGTACTTC.

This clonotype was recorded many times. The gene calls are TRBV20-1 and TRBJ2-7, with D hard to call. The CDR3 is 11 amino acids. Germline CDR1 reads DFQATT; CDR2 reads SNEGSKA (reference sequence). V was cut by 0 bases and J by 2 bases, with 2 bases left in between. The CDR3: CSAREAYEQYF. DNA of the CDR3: TGCAGTGCTAGAGAAGCCTACGAGCAGTACTTC.

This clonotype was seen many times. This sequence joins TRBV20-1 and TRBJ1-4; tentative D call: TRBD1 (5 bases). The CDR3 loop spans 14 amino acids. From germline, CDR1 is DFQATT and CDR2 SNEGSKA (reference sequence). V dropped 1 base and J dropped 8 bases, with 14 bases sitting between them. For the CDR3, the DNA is TGCAGTGCTAGAGGTGGCCCAGGGTTGGAAAAACTGTTTTTT. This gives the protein CSARGGPGLEKLFF.

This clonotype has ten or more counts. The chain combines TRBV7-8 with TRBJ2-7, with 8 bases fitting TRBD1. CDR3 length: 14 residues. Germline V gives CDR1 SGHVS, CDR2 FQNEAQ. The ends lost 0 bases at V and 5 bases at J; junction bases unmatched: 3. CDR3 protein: CASSLARTGNEQYF. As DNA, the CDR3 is TGTGCCAGCAGCTTAGCGAGGACAGGGAACGAGCAGTACTTC.

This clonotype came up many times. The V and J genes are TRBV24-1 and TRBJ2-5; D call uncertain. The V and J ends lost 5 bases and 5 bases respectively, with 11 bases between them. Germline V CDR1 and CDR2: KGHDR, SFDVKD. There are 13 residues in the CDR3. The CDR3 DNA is TGTGCCACCAGTGGTGTCGTCGTGGAGACCCAGTACTTC. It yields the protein CATSGVVVETQYF.